What follows is one T cell receptor beta chain and its context. Its antigen is not known. Sequencing used immunoSEQ multiplex PCR; TCRdb keeps in-frame clones, though not all of them. Among 65,000 or so clones listed, roughly nine tenths were seen once. This entry belongs to a study of cytomegalovirus exposure and HLA in healthy donors. Whole-study findings and limits: Reportedly, cytomegalovirus status was diagnosed with high sensitivity and specificity.

J gave up 5 bases and V 9 bases, and 8 bases lay outside the gene matches. The germline V gene has CDR1 KGHSH and CDR2 LQKENI. CDR3 length: 13 residues. The J gene is TRBJ1-1, the V gene TRBV18; 8 bases map to TRBD1. This receptor was obtained from a woman aged 18-30 years in good health and CMV-seronegative. Sequencing was carried out using PBMCs. The CDR3 loop is CARITGGRTEAFF. DNA of the CDR3: TGTGCCAGGATCACAGGGGGGAGAACTGAAGCTTTCTTT. Filled out from reference TRBV18 and TRBJ1-1, the complete variable domain reads NAGVMQNPRHLVRRRGQEARLRCSPMKGHSHVYWYRQLPEEGLKFMVYLQKENIIDESGMPKERFSAEFPKEGPSILRIQQVVRGDSAAYFCARITGGRTEAFFGQGTRLTVV.